This T cell receptor beta chain comes out of a study of coeliac disease. General study findings and limits: Most TRB amino acid sequences occurred in only one sample. Control samples showed higher TRB and TRG clonality than intraepithelial and lamina propria samples in active celiac disease.

This CDR3 contains 14 residues. Germline CDR1 reads MDHEN; CDR2 reads SYDVKM. J lost 0 bases, V lost 7 bases, and 6 bases had no gene match. This clone was recorded a few times. The target antigen is unknown. Produced via immunoSEQ multiplex PCR; TCRdb's table is partial and in-frame only. The repertoire includes some 6,200 clones, less than 75% of them detected once, and 7% to 9.5% sits in the top ten. This receptor was taken from a man between 65 and 85 years old with active celiac disease. The gene calls are TRBV28 and TRBJ2-7, with 7 positions matching TRBD1. The sequenced sample consisted of lymphocytes from the gut lamina propria. The CDR3 protein is CASMGQRASYEQYF. The CDR3 DNA sequence: TGTGCCAGCATGGGACAGCGAGCCTCCTACGAGCAGTACTTC.